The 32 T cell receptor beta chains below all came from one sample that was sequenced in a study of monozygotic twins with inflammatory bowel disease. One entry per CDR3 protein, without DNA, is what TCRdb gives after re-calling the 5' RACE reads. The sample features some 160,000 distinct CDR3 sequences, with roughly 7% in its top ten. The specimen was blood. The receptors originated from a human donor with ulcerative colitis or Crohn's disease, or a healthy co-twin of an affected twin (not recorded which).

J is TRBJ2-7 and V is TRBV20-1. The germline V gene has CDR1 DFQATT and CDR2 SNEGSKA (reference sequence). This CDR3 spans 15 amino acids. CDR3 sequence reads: CSADAPRDASYEQYF.

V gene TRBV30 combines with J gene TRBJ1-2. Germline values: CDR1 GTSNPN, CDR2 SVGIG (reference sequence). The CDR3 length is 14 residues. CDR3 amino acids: CAWSPGVTIGGYTF.

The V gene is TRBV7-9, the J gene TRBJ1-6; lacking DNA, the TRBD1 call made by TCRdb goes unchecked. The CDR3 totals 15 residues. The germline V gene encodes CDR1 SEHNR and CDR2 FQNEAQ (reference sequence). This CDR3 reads CASSSHQDRGSPLHF. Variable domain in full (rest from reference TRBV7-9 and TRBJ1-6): DTGVSQNPRHKITKRGQNVTFRCDPISEHNRLYWYRQTLGQGPEFLTYFQNEAQLEKSRLLSDRFSAERPKGSFSTLEIQRTEQGDSAMYLCASSSHQDRGSPLHFGNGTRLTVT.

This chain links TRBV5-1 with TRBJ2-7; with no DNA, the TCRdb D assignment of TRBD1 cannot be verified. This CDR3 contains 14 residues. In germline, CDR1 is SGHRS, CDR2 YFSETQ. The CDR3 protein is CASSSLGQGNEQYF.

The CDR3 protein is CASSSDRQNTEAFF. The rearrangement joins TRBV6-2 or TRBV6-3 to TRBJ1-1. The CDR3 totals 14 residues. Germline CDR1 reads MNHEY; CDR2 reads SVGEGT.

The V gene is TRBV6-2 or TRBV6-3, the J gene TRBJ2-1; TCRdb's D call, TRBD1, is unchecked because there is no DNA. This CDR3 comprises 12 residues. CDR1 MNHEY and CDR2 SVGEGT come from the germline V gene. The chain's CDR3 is CASSYIRGEQFF.

The chain's CDR3 is CASIEGAGTGELFF. The rearrangement links TRBV5-5 to TRBJ2-2; no DNA is available, so the TRBD1 call from TCRdb remains unchecked. CDR1 is SGHKS, CDR2 YYEKEE, per germline (reference sequence). The CDR3 loop spans 14 amino acids.

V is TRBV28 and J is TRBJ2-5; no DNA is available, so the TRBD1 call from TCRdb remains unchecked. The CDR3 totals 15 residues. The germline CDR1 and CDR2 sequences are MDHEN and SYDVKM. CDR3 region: CASSPSTAISETQYF.

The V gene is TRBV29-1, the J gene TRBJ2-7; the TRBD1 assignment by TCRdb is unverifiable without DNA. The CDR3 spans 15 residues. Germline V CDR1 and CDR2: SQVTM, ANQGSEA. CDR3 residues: CSVVRLGQTKTEQYF.

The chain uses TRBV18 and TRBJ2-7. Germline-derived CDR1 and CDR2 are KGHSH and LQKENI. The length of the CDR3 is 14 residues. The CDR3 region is CASSPPNQPYEQYF.

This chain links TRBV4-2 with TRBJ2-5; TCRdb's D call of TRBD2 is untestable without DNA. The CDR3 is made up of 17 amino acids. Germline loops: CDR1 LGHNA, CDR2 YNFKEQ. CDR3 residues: CASSQDLSGGAVETQYF.

The CDR3 loop is CSVRIDRSYEQYF. The rearrangement links TRBV29-1 to TRBJ2-7. This CDR3 has 13 residues. Germline-derived CDR1 and CDR2 are SQVTM and ANQGSEA.

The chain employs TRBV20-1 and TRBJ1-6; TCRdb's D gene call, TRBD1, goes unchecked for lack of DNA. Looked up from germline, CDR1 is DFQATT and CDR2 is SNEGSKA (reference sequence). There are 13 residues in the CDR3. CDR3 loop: CSAAGAVNSPLHF.

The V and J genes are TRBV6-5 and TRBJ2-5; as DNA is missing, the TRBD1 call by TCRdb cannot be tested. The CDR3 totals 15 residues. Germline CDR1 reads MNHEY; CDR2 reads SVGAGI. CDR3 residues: CASSYGPGVLETQYF.

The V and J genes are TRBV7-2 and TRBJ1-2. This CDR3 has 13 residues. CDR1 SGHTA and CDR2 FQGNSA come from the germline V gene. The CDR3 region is CASSIMGRWSYTF.

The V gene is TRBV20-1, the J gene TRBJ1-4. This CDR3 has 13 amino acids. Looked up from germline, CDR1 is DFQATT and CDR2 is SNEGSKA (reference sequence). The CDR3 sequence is CSATGTLYEKLFF.

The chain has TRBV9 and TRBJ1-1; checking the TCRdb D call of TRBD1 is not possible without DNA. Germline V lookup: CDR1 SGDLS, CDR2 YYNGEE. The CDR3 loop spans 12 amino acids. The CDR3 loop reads CASAGTHTEAFF.

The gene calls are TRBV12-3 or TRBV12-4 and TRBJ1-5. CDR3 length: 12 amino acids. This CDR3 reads CASTFGDQPQHF.

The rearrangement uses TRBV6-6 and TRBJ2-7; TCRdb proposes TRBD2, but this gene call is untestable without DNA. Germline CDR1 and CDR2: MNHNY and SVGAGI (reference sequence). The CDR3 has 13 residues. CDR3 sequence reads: CASTGASSYEQYF.

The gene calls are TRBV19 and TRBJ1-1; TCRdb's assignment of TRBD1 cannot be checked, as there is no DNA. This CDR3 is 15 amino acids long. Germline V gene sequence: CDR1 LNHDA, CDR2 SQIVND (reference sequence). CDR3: CASSMGNRVGTEAFF.

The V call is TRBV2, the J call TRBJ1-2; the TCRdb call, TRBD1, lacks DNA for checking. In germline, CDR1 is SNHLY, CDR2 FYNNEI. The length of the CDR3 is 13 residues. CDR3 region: CASRDDRAGGYTF.

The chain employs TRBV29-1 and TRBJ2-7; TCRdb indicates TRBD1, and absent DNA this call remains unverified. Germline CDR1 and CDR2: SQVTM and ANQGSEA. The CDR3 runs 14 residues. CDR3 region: CSVRTGTMIYEQYF.

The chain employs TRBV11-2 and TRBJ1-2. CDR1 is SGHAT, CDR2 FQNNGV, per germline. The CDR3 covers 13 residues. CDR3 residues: CASSLEHWRTSTF.

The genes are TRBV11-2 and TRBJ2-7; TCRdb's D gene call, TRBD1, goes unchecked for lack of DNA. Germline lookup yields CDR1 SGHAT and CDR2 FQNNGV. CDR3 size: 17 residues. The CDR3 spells CASRPGTGARTVYEQYF.

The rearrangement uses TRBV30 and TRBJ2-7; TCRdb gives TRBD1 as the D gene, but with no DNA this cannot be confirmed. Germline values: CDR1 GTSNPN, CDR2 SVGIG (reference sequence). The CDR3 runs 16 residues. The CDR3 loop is CAWSVPLLTGGPEQYF. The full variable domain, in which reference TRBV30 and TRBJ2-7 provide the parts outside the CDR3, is SQTIHQWPATLVQPVGSPLSLECTVEGTSNPNLYWYRQAAGRGLQLLFYSVGIGQISSEVPQNLSASRPQDRQFILSSKKLLLSDSGFYLCAWSVPLLTGGPEQYFGPGTRLTVT.

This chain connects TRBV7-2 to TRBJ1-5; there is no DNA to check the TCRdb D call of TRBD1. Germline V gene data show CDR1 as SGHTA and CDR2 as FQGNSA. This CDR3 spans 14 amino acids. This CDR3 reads CASSEGHRNQPQHF.

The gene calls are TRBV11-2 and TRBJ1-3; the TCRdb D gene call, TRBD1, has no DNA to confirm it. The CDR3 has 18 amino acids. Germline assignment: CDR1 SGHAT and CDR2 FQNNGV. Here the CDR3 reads CASSLGPRGRFSGNTIYF.

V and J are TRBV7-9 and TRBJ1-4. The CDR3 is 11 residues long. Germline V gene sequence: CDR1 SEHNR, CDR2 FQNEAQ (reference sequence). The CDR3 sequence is CAAPTNEKLFF.

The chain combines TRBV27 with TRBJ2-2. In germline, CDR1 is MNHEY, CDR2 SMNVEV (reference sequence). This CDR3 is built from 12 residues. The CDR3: CASSFPSGELFF.

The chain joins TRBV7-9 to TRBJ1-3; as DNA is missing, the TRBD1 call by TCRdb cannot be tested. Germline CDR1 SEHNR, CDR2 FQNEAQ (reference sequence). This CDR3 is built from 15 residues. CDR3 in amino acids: CASSTDRDSGNTIYF.

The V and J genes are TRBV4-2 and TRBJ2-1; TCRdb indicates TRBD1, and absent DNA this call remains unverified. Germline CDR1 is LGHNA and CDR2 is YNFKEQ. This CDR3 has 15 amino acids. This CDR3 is CASSHPGTGGNEQFF.

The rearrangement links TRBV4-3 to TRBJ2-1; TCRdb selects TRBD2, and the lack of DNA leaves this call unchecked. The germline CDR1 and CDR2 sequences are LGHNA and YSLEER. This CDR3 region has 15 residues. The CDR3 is CASSQALRERDEQFF.